This T cell receptor (beta chain) appears in the sequencing data of a study of blood T cell repertoires in COVID-19. Study context: Sources were T cells, B-cell-depleted T cells, or PBMCs; the material itself was cDNA or gDNA.

As handled by the study authors: It was from reference gene primer amplification that nucleated cell counts were estimated. TCRdb's table, derived via immunoSEQ multiplex PCR, lists solely in-frame clones and lacks some. Clone size and V and J calls were adopted from that table, with D and trimming inferred from the DNA. The data contain some 220,000 clones, 84% of them singletons. Per germline, CDR1 SGHRS and CDR2 YFSETQ. The CDR3 runs to 14 residues. Trimming pared 4 bases from V and 4 bases from J, leaving 14 bases between. The TCR sequence derives from a woman aged 25 to 39 who had recovered from COVID-19. The chain joins TRBV5-1 to TRBJ1-2, with a possible D match to TRBD1 (6 bases). Sequenced material: peripheral blood. This CDR3 is CASSQDRKTYGYTF. CDR3 DNA sequence: TGCGCCAGCAGCCAGGACAGAAAAACCTATGGCTACACCTTC. The full variable domain, its missing parts supplied by reference TRBV5-1 and TRBJ1-2, is KAGVTQTPRYLIKTRGQQVTLSCSPISGHRSVSWYQQTPGQGLQFLFEYFSETQRNKGNFPGRFSGRQFSNSRSEMNVSTLELGDSALYLCASSQDRKTYGYTFGSGTRLTVV.